A single sample gave rise to the 28 T cell receptor beta chains below, sequenced in a study of CD8 T cells in ankylosing spondylitis. TCRdb recomputed calls from the 5' RACE reads with MiXCR, one row per CDR3 protein. The sample carries about 36,000 distinct CDR3 sequences, 13% recorded once. The sample was synovial fluid, either unsorted or a sorted T cell fraction (not recorded which). Source of these receptors: a male donor with ankylosing spondylitis.

V gene TRBV12-3 or TRBV12-4 combines with J gene TRBJ2-3; D call uncertain. The ends were cut back, 1 base at V and 8 bases at J, with 7 bases in the middle. The CDR3 is 12 residues long. CDR3 residues: CASSLGPGTQYF. In DNA form, the CDR3 reads TGTGCCAGCAGTTTAGGTCCGGGTACGCAGTATTTT.

Remarks on this clonotype: One junction end disagrees with the germline gene, perhaps due to a read error. V gene TRBV24-1 combines with J gene TRBJ2-7, with D maybe TRBD1 (6 bases). The germline V gene has CDR1 KGHDR and CDR2 SFDVKD. This CDR3 has 12 amino acids. In nucleotides, the CDR3 is TGTGCCACCAGTGATCTGGACAGTCTCCGACCCTTC. It codes for CATSDLDSLRPF.

This clonotype was detected ten times or more. This rearrangement joins TRBV20-1 to TRBJ2-1; 7 bases agree with TRBD1. CDR3 length: 14 residues. With 3 bases clipped from V and 5 bases from J, the junction kept 7 bases outside the gene matches. Per the germline V gene, CDR1 is DFQATT and CDR2 is SNEGSKA (reference sequence). The CDR3 DNA is TGCAGTGCTAGCTCCGGACAGGAGAACAATGAGCAGTTCTTC. Its translation is CSASSGQENNEQFF.

This clonotype showed up just a few times. The chain recombines TRBV6-2 or TRBV6-3 with TRBJ2-5; TRBD1 might be the D (5 bases). Trimming removed 8 bases at V and 0 bases at J, with 16 bases between. The CDR3 length is 15 residues. The germline V gene encodes CDR1 MNHEY and CDR2 SVGEGT. This chain's CDR3 is CASDGAASYQETQYF. The CDR3 DNA is TGTGCCAGCGATGGGGCAGCAAGCTACCAAGAGACCCAGTACTTC.

The chain has TRBV6-2 or TRBV6-3 and TRBJ2-3; 8 positions match TRBD2. Trimming removed 0 bases from V and 6 bases from J; junction bases left unmatched: 8. CDR3 length equals 16 residues. The germline CDR1 and CDR2 sequences are MNHEY and SVGEGT. CDR3 protein: CASSYSAGENEDTQYF. CDR3 nucleotides: TGTGCCAGCAGTTACTCAGCGGGAGAGAACGAGGATACGCAGTATTTT.

This clonotype was counted at least ten times. This sequence joins TRBV5-1 and TRBJ1-2, with D possibly being TRBD1 (5 bases). Germline values: CDR1 SGHRS, CDR2 YFSETQ. V was shortened by 3 bases and J by 10 bases, with 16 bases between the two germline ends. The CDR3 totals 13 residues. This CDR3 reads CASSSGAQPLYTF. DNA for the CDR3: TGCGCCAGCAGCTCCGGGGCTCAACCACTCTACACCTTC.

This clonotype came up a few times. The chain employs TRBV7-8 and TRBJ2-7; D may be TRBD2 (6 bases). Between the trimmed V and J ends, which lost 5 bases and 3 bases, there was a span of 14 bases. Germline CDR1 reads SGHVS; CDR2 reads FQNEAQ. This CDR3 has 14 residues. The CDR3 DNA is TGTGCCAGCAGCCGGGGGACTTTCCGCTACGAGCAGTACTTC. The encoded protein is CASSRGTFRYEQYF.

This clonotype was observed a handful of times. The V call is TRBV5-4, the J call TRBJ2-1; D might be TRBD1 (7 bases). Germline CDR1 is SGHNT and CDR2 is YYREEE (reference sequence). Deletions cut 0 bases from V and 2 bases from J, with 15 bases between. The CDR3 runs 17 residues. The CDR3: CASSLGGGGSTYNEQFF. The CDR3 nucleotides read TGTGCCAGCAGCTTGGGAGGAGGGGGCTCGACCTACAATGAGCAGTTCTTC.

In its sample, this clonotype was seen many times. The chain carries TRBV28 and TRBJ2-7, with D possibly being TRBD1 or TRBD2 (5 bases each). With 4 bases removed from V and 6 bases from J, the gap between germline ends came to 13 bases. Germline-derived CDR1 and CDR2 are MDHEN and SYDVKM. The CDR3 extends over 13 amino acids. This chain's CDR3 is CASSSLQGPEQYF. CDR3 in DNA: TGTGCCAGCAGTTCACTTCAGGGACCCGAGCAGTACTTC. Filled out from reference TRBV28 and TRBJ2-7, the complete variable domain reads DVKVTQSSRYLVKRTGEKVFLECVQDMDHENMFWYRQDPGLGLRLIYFSYDVKMKEKGDIPEGYSVSREKKERFSLILESASTNQTSMYLCASSSLQGPEQYFGPGTRLTVT.

At least ten counts were recorded for this clonotype. The V call is TRBV4-3, the J call TRBJ1-1; perhaps TRBD1 as D (5 bases). The CDR3 is made up of 15 amino acids. The V end lost 0 bases, the J end lost 7 bases, and 15 bases lay between the germline ends. The germline CDR1 and CDR2 sequences are LGHNA and YSLEER. DNA of the CDR3: TGCGCCAGCAGCCAAGATCACCAGGGCAGGGATGAAGCTTTCTTT. This gives the protein CASSQDHQGRDEAFF.

This clonotype has at least ten counts. The genes are TRBV7-2 and TRBJ2-2; D not resolved. This CDR3 comprises 15 residues. Germline lookup yields CDR1 SGHTA and CDR2 FQGNSA. V gave up 0 bases and J gave up 0 bases, with 5 bases separating them. The CDR3 DNA sequence: TGTGCCAGCAGCTTAGCGGGGTCGAACACCGGGGAGCTGTTTTTT. It yields the protein CASSLAGSNTGELFF.

This clonotype has at least ten counts. The rearrangement uses TRBV2 and TRBJ2-1, with D perhaps matching TRBD1 (5 bases). Per the germline V gene, CDR1 is SNHLY and CDR2 is FYNNEI. V was clipped by 2 bases and J by 3 bases, with 17 bases between them. This CDR3 is 17 amino acids long. The CDR3 bases are TGTGCCAGCAGTGAACGTGGTGGGGCTAAGTACTACAATGAGCAGTTCTTC. It is translated as CASSERGGAKYYNEQFF.

This clonotype occurred a few times. The chain employs TRBV6-2 or TRBV6-3 and TRBJ1-1, with a tentative D call TRBD1 (6 bases). There are 16 residues in the CDR3. CDR1 and CDR2 from the germline V gene are MNHEY and SVGEGT. The V and J ends lost 6 bases and 0 bases respectively, with 17 bases between them. CDR3 region: CASRKMGQRLNTEAFF. In nucleotides, the CDR3 is TGTGCCAGCAGGAAAATGGGACAACGCCTGAACACTGAAGCTTTCTTT.

This clonotype has more than one count but fewer than ten. The chain is built from TRBV6-1 and TRBJ2-7; unclear D gene. V lost 8 bases and J lost 0, with 17 bases in between. This CDR3 region has 15 residues. Per germline, CDR1 MNHNS and CDR2 SASEGT. The CDR3 coding sequence is TGTGCCAGCCAAGACTCCCCCTATTCCTCCTACGAGCAGTACTTC. Amino acids: CASQDSPYSSYEQYF.

This clonotype was seen just once. V is TRBV10-3 and J is TRBJ2-7, with D maybe TRBD1 (5 bases). The CDR3 sequence is 12 residues long. V was trimmed by 11 bases and J by 2 bases, leaving 13 bases between them. The germline V gene has CDR1 ENHRY and CDR2 SYGVKD. The DNA of the CDR3 is TGTGCCGCGGCGCAGGACACCTACGAGCAGTACTTC. Protein product: CAAAQDTYEQYF.

In its sample, this clonotype was seen a few times. V usage is TRBV4-1 and J usage is TRBJ1-1, with a possible D match to TRBD1 (6 bases). The CDR3 extends over 18 amino acids. Per germline, CDR1 MGHRA and CDR2 YSYEKL. CDR3: CVDSQGAGAIQMNTEAFF. The DNA of the CDR3 is TGCGTTGATAGCCAAGGTGCGGGGGCGATTCAAATGAACACTGAAGCTTTCTTT.

This clonotype was detected a few times. The V gene is TRBV4-1, the J gene TRBJ2-1; 8 positions agree with TRBD1. The CDR3 runs to 18 residues. J lost 1 base, V lost 3 bases, and 11 bases had no gene match. Germline CDR1 and CDR2: MGHRA and YSYEKL. CDR3 nucleotide sequence: TGCGCCAGCAGCCATTATCCGGTGACAGGGGTTTCCTACAATGAGCAGTTCTTC. This codes for CASSHYPVTGVSYNEQFF.

This clonotype was observed many times. The V and J genes are TRBV7-2 and TRBJ2-7, with unresolved D. This CDR3 spans 14 amino acids. V dropped 5 bases and J dropped 6 bases, with 17 bases sitting between them. CDR1 SGHTA and CDR2 FQGNSA come from the germline V gene. CDR3 sequence: CASSTRVSNAEQYF. In DNA, the CDR3 is TGTGCCAGCAGCACCCGGGTCTCTAACGCCGAGCAGTACTTC.

This clonotype has ten or more counts. The chain couples TRBV5-5 to TRBJ1-1; 7 nucleotides agree with TRBD1. Per germline, CDR1 SGHKS and CDR2 YYEKEE (reference sequence). This CDR3 has 15 residues. The junction had 8 bases not matched to a gene; V was cut back by 1 base and J by 5 bases. CDR3 sequence (DNA): TGTGCCAGCAGCTTGTTTGCGGGACAGAAAACTGAAGCTTTCTTT. Translation gives CASSLFAGQKTEAFF.

This chain uses TRBV6-4 with TRBJ2-3; D is unclear. Germline values: CDR1 MRHNA, CDR2 SNTAGT. The CDR3 spans 14 residues. V lost 0 bases and J 4 bases, leaving 8 bases between the germline ends. CDR3 DNA: TGTGCCAGCAGTGACTCGCAAGGCGCAGATACGCAGTATTTT. Its translation: CASSDSQGADTQYF.

This clonotype appeared many times. The chain recombines TRBV6-2 or TRBV6-3 with TRBJ2-1, with 7 bases aligning to TRBD1. The CDR3 is 14 residues long. Trimming cost V 4 bases and J 0 bases; bases outside gene matches: 0. Germline lookup yields CDR1 MNHEY and CDR2 SVGEGT. CDR3 sequence reads: CASSWDSSYNEQFF. CDR3 nucleotides: TGTGCCAGCAGTTGGGACAGCTCCTACAATGAGCAGTTCTTC.

This clonotype was recorded a few times. This chain links TRBV9 with TRBJ2-3; no reliable D call. V was cut by 4 bases and J by 0 bases, with 18 bases left in between. There are 17 residues in the CDR3. Germline CDR1 and CDR2: SGDLS and YYNGEE. For the CDR3, the DNA is TGTGCCAGCAGCTCCAAAGCCCAGACACGCAGCACAGATACGCAGTATTTT. This codes for CASSSKAQTRSTDTQYF.

The chain carries TRBV7-2 and TRBJ1-1; maybe TRBD1 (5 bases). The CDR3 is 13 amino acids. The V gene lost 4 bases and the J gene lost 5 bases, with 11 bases spanning the gap. Germline loops: CDR1 SGHTA, CDR2 FQGNSA. Written as DNA, the CDR3 is TGTGCCAGCAGCTCCCAGTGGGGGACTGAAGCTTTCTTT. Translation gives CASSSQWGTEAFF.

V usage is TRBV4-1 and J usage is TRBJ2-3; 11 bases map to TRBD2. The CDR3 is made up of 17 amino acids. The V and J ends lost 4 bases and 6 bases, in that order; junction bases with no gene match: 12. Germline V gene data show CDR1 as MGHRA and CDR2 as YSYEKL. The CDR3 DNA sequence: TGCGCCAGCAGCCCCCTGACTAGCGGGGAAGATCGGGATACGCAGTATTTT. It is translated as CASSPLTSGEDRDTQYF.

This clonotype was seen many times. V gene TRBV30 combines with J gene TRBJ2-7; 8 positions match TRBD1. The CDR3 sequence is 13 residues long. CDR1 and CDR2 (germline): GTSNPN, SVGIG (reference sequence). With V trimmed by 2 bases and J by 6 bases, 6 bases remained unmatched. CDR3 protein: CAWSKTGEVEQYF. CDR3 sequence (DNA): TGTGCCTGGAGTAAGACAGGGGAAGTCGAGCAGTACTTC.

V is TRBV20-1 and J is TRBJ2-7; D is undetermined. Germline CDR1 DFQATT, CDR2 SNEGSKA (reference sequence). The CDR3 length is 16 residues. Trimming stripped 1 base from V and 3 bases from J, with 19 bases between. The CDR3: CSARVSAADRGYEQYF. The CDR3 DNA reads TGCAGTGCTAGAGTATCCGCCGCGGATCGCGGCTACGAGCAGTACTTC.

This sequence joins TRBV12-3 or TRBV12-4 and TRBJ1-4; no reliable D call. CDR3 length equals 16 residues. The V end was cut by 6 bases, the J end by 0 bases, with 14 bases between. CDR3 sequence reads: CASSGDLWATNEKLFF. The CDR3 DNA is TGTGCCAGCAGCGGGGATTTGTGGGCAACTAATGAAAAACTGTTTTTT.

This clonotype was seen more than once but under ten times. V is TRBV11-2 and J is TRBJ2-7; 7 nucleotides align to TRBD1. V lost 5 bases to trimming and J lost 4 bases; unmatched junction nucleotides: 14. CDR3 length: 16 amino acids. The germline CDR1 and CDR2 sequences are SGHAT and FQNNGV. The CDR3 coding sequence is TGTGCCAGCAGCCACCGGGACAGTCTAGCTGGGTACGAGCAGTACTTC. Translated, it gives CASSHRDSLAGYEQYF.